These T cell receptor beta chains were read from a single sample in a study of blood T cells in healthy people across ages. From the 5' RACE reads, TCRdb called clonotypes with MiXCR, one entry per CDR3 protein. Of over 700,000 distinct CDR3 sequences listed, roughly 50% are singletons. The sequencing input was blood. The receptor source for this set is a man older than 75 in good health. Each CDR3 is given with its conserved first and last residue. The D gene is left open where the match is weak. Expanded clones are given a class, and other clones once, few, many or no size at all.

TRBJ2-7	TRBV29-1	few	NA	TGCAGCGTTGAAAGAGGCCAGGGTAACGAGCAGTACTTC	CSVERGQGNEQYF
TRBJ2-1	TRBV29-1	NA	TRBD2	TGCAGCGTTGATAGACGCGCGGGAGGGCCTTACAATGAGCAGTTCTTC	CSVDRRAGGPYNEQFF
TRBJ2-7	TRBV2	NA	NA	TGTGCCAGCAGTTTCGGACCGACGAAGAAAACCTACGAGCAGTACTTC	CASSFGPTKKTYEQYF
TRBJ1-4	TRBV10-3	NA	NA	TGTGCCATCAGTGAGTCGAAACCCGGGGGGAATGAAAAACTGTTTTTT	CAISESKPGGNEKLFF
TRBJ2-7	TRBV27	NA	TRBD2	TGTGCCAGCAGTCCCTGGACTAGCGGGAGGTCCCACGAGCAGTACTTC	CASSPWTSGRSHEQYF
TRBJ2-1	TRBV3-1	few	NA	TGTGCCAGCAGCCCTTTGGGACGTCAGCAGTTCTTC	CASSPLGRQQFF
TRBJ2-7	TRBV4-1	NA	TRBD2	TGCGCCAGCAGCCAGACCGGGACTAGCAGCTACGAGCAGTACTTC	CASSQTGTSSYEQYF
TRBJ2-5	TRBV4-2	few	NA	TGTGCCAGCAGCCAAGGGGGCGGGGACCCTACCCAGTACTTC	CASSQGGGDPTQYF
TRBJ2-5	TRBV7-2	NA	TRBD1	TGTGTCAGCAGCGTAAGGGGGCGAGAGACCCAGTACTTC	CVSSVRGRETQYF
TRBJ2-7	TRBV4-1	NA	NA	TGCGCCAGCAGCCAGCCGGGTCCTTCTTACGAGCAGTACTTC	CASSQPGPSYEQYF
TRBJ2-1	TRBV28	NA	TRBD2	TGTGCCAGCAGCATTTTGGAGGGAGGGTACAATGAGCAGTTCTTC	CASSILEGGYNEQFF
TRBJ1-1	TRBV6-2/TRBV6-3	NA	TRBD1	TGTGCCAGCCGGGACAGGGAAGCTTTCTTT	CASRDREAFF
TRBJ1-5	TRBV3-1	NA	NA	TGTGCCAGCAGCCAAGAATTGGGGGGAGCCCCCGGGGTCCAGCCCCAGCATTTT	CASSQELGGAPGVQPQHF
TRBJ1-3	TRBV20-1	NA	TRBD1	TGCAGTGCTAGAAAACAGGGGGCTGGAAACACCATATATTTT	CSARKQGAGNTIYF
TRBJ2-5	TRBV28	NA	NA	TGTGCCAGCACCCCGGACGGAGGGACCCAGTACTTC	CASTPDGGTQYF
TRBJ2-3	TRBV12-3/TRBV12-4	NA	NA	TGTGCCAGCAGTTTTGGGGGACTCAACAGTTACACAGATACGCAGTATTTT	CASSFGGLNSYTDTQYF
TRBJ2-1	TRBV18	few	TRBD2	TGTGCCAGCTCACCACGAGCGGGAGGGAGGAATGAGCAGTTCTTC	CASSPRAGGRNEQFF
TRBJ1-1	TRBV5-1	once	NA	TGCGCCAGCAGCTTTCCCAGTGACGGAGGGCGAACTTTCTTT	CASSFPSDGGRTFF
TRBJ2-7	TRBV3-1	few	NA	TGTGCCAGCAGCCCCCGCGGCCAGGGACCCTACGAGCAGTACTTC	CASSPRGQGPYEQYF
TRBJ2-5	TRBV9	NA	NA	TGTGCCAGCAGCATCCGGGAGAGTCGGGAGACCCAGTACTTC	CASSIRESRETQYF
TRBJ2-3	TRBV6-5	few	TRBD2	TGTGCCAGCAGTCCCCACGGGACTAACAGATACGCGTATTTT	CASSPHGTNRYAYF
TRBJ2-2	TRBV19	NA	TRBD2	TGTGCCAGTACTCCCATTGGGTCGGGACTAGCGGGATCGAACACCGGGGAGCTGTTTTTT	CASTPIGSGLAGSNTGELFF
TRBJ2-2	TRBV7-6	NA	NA	TGTGCCAGCAGCTCAGCCTACCGGAACACCGGGGAGCTGTTTTTT	CASSSAYRNTGELFF
TRBJ2-5	TRBV2	few	NA	TGTGCCAGCAGTGAACCTTTTGGTGCACAGGGAGAGACCCAGTACTTC	CASSEPFGAQGETQYF
TRBJ2-7	TRBV29-1	few	TRBD1	TGCAGCGTGGGACAGACGTCAGAGTACTTC	CSVGQTSEYF
TRBJ2-7	TRBV27	NA	NA	TGTGCCAGCAGACACAGCGAGGGCGCCGAGCAGTACTTC	CASRHSEGAEQYF
TRBJ1-2	TRBV11-2	NA	NA	TGTGCCAGCAGCGCTAGGATGGGGGATTATGGCTACACCTTC	CASSARMGDYGYTF
TRBJ2-5	TRBV7-3	NA	NA	TGTGCCAGCAGCCCTCGACAGGCCCTAGGGGAGACCCAGTACTTC	CASSPRQALGETQYF
TRBJ1-4	TRBV3-1	few	TRBD1	TGTGCCAGCAGCCAAGAACGCGGACAGGGTCAGACTGAAAAACTGTTTTTT	CASSQERGQGQTEKLFF
TRBJ2-1	TRBV21-1	NA	NA	TGTGCCAGCACAGGGACCCGTGACTCCTACAATGAGCAGTTCTTC	CASTGTRDSYNEQFF
TRBJ2-7	TRBV24-1	once	NA	TGTGCCACCAGTGATTCGGGGCCTAAAGACTACAATGAGCAGTACTTC	CATSDSGPKDYNEQYF